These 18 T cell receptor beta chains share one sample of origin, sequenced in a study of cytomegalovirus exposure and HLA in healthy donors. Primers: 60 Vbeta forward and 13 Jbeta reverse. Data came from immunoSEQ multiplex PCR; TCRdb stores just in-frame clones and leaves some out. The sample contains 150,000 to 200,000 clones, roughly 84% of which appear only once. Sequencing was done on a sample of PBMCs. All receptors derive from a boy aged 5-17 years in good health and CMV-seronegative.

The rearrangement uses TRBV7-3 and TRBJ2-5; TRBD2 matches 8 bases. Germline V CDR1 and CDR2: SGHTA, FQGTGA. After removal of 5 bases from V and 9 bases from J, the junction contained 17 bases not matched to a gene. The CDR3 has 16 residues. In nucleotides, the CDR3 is TGTGCCAGCAGCCCCGCCAAGGGTCGGGAGGGCCGGGCCCAGTACTTC. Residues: CASSPAKGREGRAQYF.

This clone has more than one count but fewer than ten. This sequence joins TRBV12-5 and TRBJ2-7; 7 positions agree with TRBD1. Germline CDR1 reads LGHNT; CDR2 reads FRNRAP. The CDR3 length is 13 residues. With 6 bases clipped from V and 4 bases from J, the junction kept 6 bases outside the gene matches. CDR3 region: CASGETGPYEQYF. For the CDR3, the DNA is TGTGCTAGTGGGGAGACAGGGCCTTACGAGCAGTACTTC. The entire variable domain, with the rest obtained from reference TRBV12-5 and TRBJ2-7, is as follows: DARVTQTPRHKVTEMGQEVTMRCQPILGHNTVFWYRQTMMQGLELLAYFRNRAPLDDSGMPKDRFSAEMPDATLATLKIQPSEPRDSAVYFCASGETGPYEQYFGPGTRLTVT.

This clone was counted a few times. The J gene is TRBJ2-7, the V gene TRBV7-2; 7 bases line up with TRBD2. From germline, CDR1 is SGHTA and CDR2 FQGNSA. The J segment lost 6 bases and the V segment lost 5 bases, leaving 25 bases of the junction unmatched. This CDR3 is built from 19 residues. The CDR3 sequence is CASSLTWAEVAGDAGEQYF. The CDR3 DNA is TGTGCCAGCAGCCTAACCTGGGCAGAGGTTGCGGGGGACGCCGGCGAGCAGTACTTC.

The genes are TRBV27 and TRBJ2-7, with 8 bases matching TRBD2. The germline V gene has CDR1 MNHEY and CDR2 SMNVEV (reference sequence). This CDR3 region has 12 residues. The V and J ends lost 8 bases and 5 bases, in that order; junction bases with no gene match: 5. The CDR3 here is CASREGVDEQYF. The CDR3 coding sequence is TGTGCCAGCCGGGAGGGCGTCGACGAGCAGTACTTC.

The CDR3 nucleotides read TGTGCCAGCAGTCCCCCTCGAAACAACCACTATGGCTACACCTTC. As protein: CASSPPRNNHYGYTF. This chain uses TRBV27 with TRBJ1-2; no clear D gene. Germline-derived CDR1 and CDR2 are MNHEY and SMNVEV (reference sequence). Deletions cut 5 bases from V and 3 bases from J, with 16 bases between. The CDR3 consists of 15 residues.

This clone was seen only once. This chain's CDR3 is CATPNPNRNYGYTF. DNA for the CDR3: TGTGCCACCCCAAACCCGAACAGGAACTATGGCTACACCTTC. The chain has TRBV27 and TRBJ1-2, with a tentative D call TRBD1 (5 bases). CDR1 and CDR2 (germline): MNHEY, SMNVEV (reference sequence). CDR3 size: 14 residues. The germline V and J ends were trimmed by 10 bases and 2 bases, with 17 bases remaining between them.

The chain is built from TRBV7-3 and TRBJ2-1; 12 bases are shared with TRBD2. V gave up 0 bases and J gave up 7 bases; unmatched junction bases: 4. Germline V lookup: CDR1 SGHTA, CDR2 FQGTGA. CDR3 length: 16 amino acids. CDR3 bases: TGTGCCAGCAGCTTAACGACTAGCGGGAGATTAAATGAGCAGTTCTTC. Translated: CASSLTTSGRLNEQFF.

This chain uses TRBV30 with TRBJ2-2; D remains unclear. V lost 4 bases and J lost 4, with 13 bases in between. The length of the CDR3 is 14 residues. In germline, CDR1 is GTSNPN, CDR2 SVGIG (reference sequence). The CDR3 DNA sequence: TGTGCCTGGATAAAGGAATCGGGCACCGGGGAGCTGTTTTTT. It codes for CAWIKESGTGELFF.

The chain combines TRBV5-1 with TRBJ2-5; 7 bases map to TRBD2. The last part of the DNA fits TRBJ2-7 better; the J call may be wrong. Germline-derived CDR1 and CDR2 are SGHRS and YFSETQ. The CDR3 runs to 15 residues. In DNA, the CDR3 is TGCGCCAGCAGCTTGGCCAGTGGGAGGGCTTACGAGCAGTACTTC. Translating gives CASSLASGRAYEQYF.

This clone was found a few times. CDR3 amino acids: CASSPGLADQETQYF. In DNA, the CDR3 is TGTGCCAGCAGCCCGGGACTAGCGGACCAAGAGACCCAGTACTTC. V is TRBV7-9 and J is TRBJ2-5; 11 bases fit TRBD2. The germline V gene encodes CDR1 SEHNR and CDR2 FQNEAQ (reference sequence). V shed 5 bases, J shed 0 bases, and the junction held 2 bases outside the gene matches. CDR3 length: 15 residues.

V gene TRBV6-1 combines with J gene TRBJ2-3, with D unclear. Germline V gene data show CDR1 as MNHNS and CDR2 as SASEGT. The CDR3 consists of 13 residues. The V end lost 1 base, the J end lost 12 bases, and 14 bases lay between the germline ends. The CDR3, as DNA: TGTGCCAGCAGTGAAGGGTCAGGTGCTCCTCAGTATTTT. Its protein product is CASSEGSGAPQYF.

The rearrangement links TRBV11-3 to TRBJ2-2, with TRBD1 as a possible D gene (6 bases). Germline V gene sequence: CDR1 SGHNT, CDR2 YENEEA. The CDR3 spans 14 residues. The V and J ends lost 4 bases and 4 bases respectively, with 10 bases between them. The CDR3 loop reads CASSSRTATGELFF. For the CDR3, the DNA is TGTGCCAGCAGCTCCCGGACAGCCACCGGGGAGCTGTTTTTT.

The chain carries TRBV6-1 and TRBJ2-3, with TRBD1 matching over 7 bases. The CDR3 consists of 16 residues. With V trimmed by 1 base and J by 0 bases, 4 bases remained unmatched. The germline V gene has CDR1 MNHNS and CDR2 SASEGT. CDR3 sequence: CASSEGAGGSTDTQYF. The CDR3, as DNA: TGTGCCAGCAGTGAAGGGGCAGGGGGAAGCACAGATACGCAGTATTTT.

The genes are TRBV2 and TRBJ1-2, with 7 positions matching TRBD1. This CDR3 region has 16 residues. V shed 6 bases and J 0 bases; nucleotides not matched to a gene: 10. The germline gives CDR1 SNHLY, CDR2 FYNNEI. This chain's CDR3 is CASRVGQGVTNYGYTF. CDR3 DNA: TGTGCCAGCAGAGTCGGGCAGGGGGTGACTAACTATGGCTACACCTTC.

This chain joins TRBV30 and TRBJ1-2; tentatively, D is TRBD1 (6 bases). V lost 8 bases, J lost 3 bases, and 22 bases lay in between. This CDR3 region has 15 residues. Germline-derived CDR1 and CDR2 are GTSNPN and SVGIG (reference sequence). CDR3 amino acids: CALLRTGRTHYGYTF. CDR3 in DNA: TGTGCCCTCCTTCGAACAGGGCGCACTCACTATGGCTACACCTTC.

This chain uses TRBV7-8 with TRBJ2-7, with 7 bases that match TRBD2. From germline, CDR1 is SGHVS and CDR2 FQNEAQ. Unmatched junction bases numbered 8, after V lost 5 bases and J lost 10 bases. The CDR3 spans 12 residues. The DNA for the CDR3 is TGTGCCAGCAGCCCCGAGGGGAGGGTACAGTACTTC. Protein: CASSPEGRVQYF. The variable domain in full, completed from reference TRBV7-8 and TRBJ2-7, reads GAGVSQSPRYKVAKRGQDVALRCDPISGHVSLFWYQQALGQGPEFLTYFQNEAQLDKSGLPSDRFFAERPEGSVSTLKIQRTQQEDSAVYLCASSPEGRVQYFGPGTRLTVT.

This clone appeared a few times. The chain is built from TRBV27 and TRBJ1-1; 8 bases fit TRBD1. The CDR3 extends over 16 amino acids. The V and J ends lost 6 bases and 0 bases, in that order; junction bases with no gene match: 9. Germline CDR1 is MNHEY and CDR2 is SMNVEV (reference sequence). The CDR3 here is CASSQALDRVNTEAFF. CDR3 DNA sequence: TGTGCCAGCAGCCAAGCCCTGGACAGGGTGAACACTGAAGCTTTCTTT.

Here the CDR3 DNA reads TGTGCCAGCAGCCCTAGACAGGGACGACAAGAAGCTTTCTTT. Translation: CASSPRQGRQEAFF. The rearrangement uses TRBV7-9 and TRBJ1-1; 7 bases agree with TRBD1. The length of the CDR3 is 14 residues. V was pared by 5 bases and J by 8 bases, with 11 bases of the junction left unmatched. CDR1 is SEHNR, CDR2 FQNEAQ, per germline (reference sequence). The full variable domain, in which reference TRBV7-9 and TRBJ1-1 provide the parts outside the CDR3, is DTGVSQNPRHKITKRGQNVTFRCDPISEHNRLYWYRQTLGQGPEFLTYFQNEAQLEKSRLLSDRFSAERPKGSFSTLEIQRTEQGDSAMYLCASSPRQGRQEAFFGQGTRLTVV.